Presented here are 31 T cell receptor beta chains from one specimen sequenced in a study of shared clonotypes between healthy human individuals. The method was immunoSEQ multiplex PCR; TCRdb's version includes in-frame clones alone and lacks a portion of them. The table includes roughly 2.6 million clones, around 90% detected once. Sample: naive CD4+ T cells sorted from blood. As to subset: CD45RA+ positively selected. The source is a man aged 18 to 29 in good health.

The J gene is TRBJ1-5, the V gene TRBV4-1; D remains ambiguous. V was clipped by 4 bases and J by 1 base, with 11 bases between them. Germline lookup yields CDR1 MGHRA and CDR2 YSYEKL. The length of the CDR3 is 15 residues. CDR3 sequence (DNA): TGCGCCAGCAGCCCAACAGAAGGAAGCAATCAGCCCCAGCATTTT. Translated, it gives CASSPTEGSNQPQHF.

The chain uses TRBV5-1 and TRBJ1-1; TRBD1 is a possible D gene (5 bases). Germline values: CDR1 SGHRS, CDR2 YFSETQ. The V end lost 4 bases, the J end lost 3 bases, and 10 bases lay between the germline ends. The CDR3 totals 13 residues. CDR3 in amino acids: CASSPGTYTEAFF. The DNA of the CDR3 is TGCGCCAGCAGCCCCGGGACTTACACTGAAGCTTTCTTT.

The chain is built from TRBV10-3 and TRBJ1-1, with 7 bases aligning to TRBD1. Trimming at V came to 10 bases and at J to 1 base, leaving 6 bases not matched to a gene. Germline CDR1 is ENHRY and CDR2 is SYGVKD. The CDR3 consists of 13 residues. CDR3 sequence reads: CASGTAKNTEAFF. CDR3 sequence (DNA): TGTGCCAGCGGGACAGCTAAGAACACTGAAGCTTTCTTT.

V is TRBV29-1 and J is TRBJ2-3, with D unclear. V was trimmed by 4 bases and J by 2 bases, leaving 10 bases between them. The CDR3 spans 13 residues. Germline-derived CDR1 and CDR2 are SQVTM and ANQGSEA. Here the CDR3 reads CSVVVVYTDTQYF. The CDR3 DNA follows: TGCAGCGTTGTGGTGGTTTACACAGATACGCAGTATTTT.

Concerning this clone itself: One end of the junction varies from germline; a read error may be responsible. The chain employs TRBV18 and TRBJ2-5, with D uncertain. Near its end, the DNA agrees better with TRBJ2-7, so the J call may be wrong. The CDR3 runs to 12 residues. The V gene's germline CDR1 is KGHSH and CDR2 LQKENI. CDR3 sequence reads: CASSWASSEQYF. The CDR3 DNA reads TGTGCCAGCTCGTGGGCGTCCTCCGAGCAGTACTTC.

The chain combines TRBV10-3 with TRBJ2-2, with unresolved D. The ends were cut back, 5 bases at V and 3 bases at J, with 10 bases in the middle. The germline CDR1 and CDR2 sequences are ENHRY and SYGVKD. The CDR3 covers 14 residues. The CDR3 sequence: CAISTSTDTGELFF. DNA for the CDR3: TGTGCCATCAGTACTTCCACTGACACCGGGGAGCTGTTTTTT.

This chain connects TRBV5-1 to TRBJ1-1; D might be TRBD1 (6 bases). The CDR3 spans 14 residues. Trimming took 2 bases from V and 2 from J, leaving 10 bases between them. Germline CDR1 reads SGHRS; CDR2 reads YFSETQ. In DNA form, the CDR3 reads TGCGCCAGCAGCTTAACAGGGATAAACACTGAAGCTTTCTTT. Residues: CASSLTGINTEAFF.

The gene calls are TRBV28 and TRBJ1-5, with D unclear. The CDR3 is made up of 11 amino acids. Germline V gene sequence: CDR1 MDHEN, CDR2 SYDVKM. Trimming shortened V by 5 bases and J by 4 bases, and 3 bases separated the two germline ends. The CDR3 loop is CASSVNQPQHF. For the CDR3, the DNA is TGTGCCAGCAGTGTAAATCAGCCCCAGCATTTT.

The rearrangement links TRBV2 to TRBJ1-6, with a tentative D call TRBD1 (5 bases). This CDR3 has 16 amino acids. CDR1 SNHLY and CDR2 FYNNEI come from the germline V gene. V dropped 6 bases and J dropped 2 bases, with 14 bases sitting between them. For the CDR3, the DNA is TGTGCCAGCAGGGAGGCAGGGTGGACCTATAATTCACCCCTCCACTTT. This gives the protein CASREAGWTYNSPLHF.

V is TRBV30 and J is TRBJ2-2; D is perhaps TRBD1 (5 bases). V was pared by 1 base and J by 7 bases, with 10 bases between. The CDR3 is made up of 13 amino acids. Per germline, CDR1 GTSNPN and CDR2 SVGIG (reference sequence). CDR3 nucleotides: TGTGCCTGGAGTGCACAGGTGAACGGGGAGCTGTTTTTT. As protein: CAWSAQVNGELFF.

The rearrangement uses TRBV10-3 and TRBJ2-3; 10 bases line up with TRBD1. Per germline, CDR1 ENHRY and CDR2 SYGVKD. With V trimmed by 11 bases and J by 5 bases, 4 bases remained unmatched. The CDR3 runs to 12 residues. CDR3 sequence: CAATGGGDTQYF. The CDR3 DNA is TGTGCCGCGACAGGGGGCGGAGATACGCAGTATTTT.

The table lists this clone with a count of one. The chain couples TRBV6-5 to TRBJ2-7, with a weak D call TRBD1 (5 bases). V gave up 3 bases and J gave up 0 bases, with 12 bases separating them. The CDR3 has 15 residues. The germline gives CDR1 MNHEY, CDR2 SVGAGI. Here the CDR3 DNA reads TGTGCCAGCAGTTATGGACACTTGAGCTCCTACGAGCAGTACTTC. It specifies CASSYGHLSSYEQYF.

V gene TRBV7-3 combines with J gene TRBJ2-3; D unclear. The V end lost 5 bases, the J end lost 4 bases, and 13 bases lay between the germline ends. Looked up from germline, CDR1 is SGHTA and CDR2 is FQGTGA. There are 14 residues in the CDR3. CDR3 residues: CASSLLLGPDTQYF. The CDR3, as DNA: TGTGCCAGCAGCCTCCTGCTAGGACCAGATACGCAGTATTTT.

The chain links TRBV14 to TRBJ2-6, with 7 positions matching TRBD1. The CDR3 extends over 20 amino acids. Trimming cost V 1 base and J 0 bases; bases outside gene matches: 12. Per germline, CDR1 SGHDN and CDR2 FVKESK. The CDR3 here is CASSQGEPNRGHSGANVLTF. The DNA of the CDR3 is TGTGCCAGCAGCCAAGGAGAGCCGAACAGGGGACACTCTGGGGCCAACGTCCTGACTTTC.

The J gene is TRBJ2-5, the V gene TRBV28, with 8 nucleotides matching TRBD1. Germline V gene lookup returns CDR1 MDHEN and CDR2 SYDVKM. V shed 6 bases and J 5 bases; nucleotides not matched to a gene: 5. This CDR3 region has 13 residues. The CDR3 here is CASRPGGLETQYF. The CDR3 coding sequence is TGTGCCAGCAGGCCAGGGGGCTTGGAGACCCAGTACTTC.

This clone appeared a single time. The chain uses TRBV5-1 and TRBJ1-5, with D tentatively TRBD1 (6 bases). The germline gives CDR1 SGHRS, CDR2 YFSETQ. This CDR3 has 14 amino acids. V shed 0 bases and J shed 8 bases, with 12 bases lying between them. CDR3 protein: CASSLVGGMEPQHF. In DNA, the CDR3 is TGCGCCAGCAGCTTGGTCGGGGGCATGGAGCCCCAGCATTTT.

This clone has just one count. V is TRBV10-3 and J is TRBJ2-3; D perhaps matches TRBD2 (6 bases). This CDR3 has 16 amino acids. The V and J ends lost 2 bases and 4 bases respectively, with 16 bases between them. Germline values: CDR1 ENHRY, CDR2 SYGVKD. The CDR3 DNA sequence: TGTGCCATCAGTGAGGGAGTAGCGGAAGTGGCAGATACGCAGTATTTT. Its translation is CAISEGVAEVADTQYF.

V gene TRBV2 combines with J gene TRBJ1-4; 7 bases map to TRBD1. The junction had 10 bases not matched to a gene; V was cut back by 3 bases and J by 12 bases. The CDR3 runs 14 residues. Germline CDR1 SNHLY, CDR2 FYNNEI. As DNA, the CDR3 is TGTGCCAGCAGTGATAGGGGGGACAGCTACGAACTGTTTTTT. Amino acids: CASSDRGDSYELFF.

This clone occurred once. Within the sample, other DNA sequences also encode this same CDR3. The chain joins TRBV7-9 to TRBJ1-4; 7 nucleotides line up with TRBD1. From germline, CDR1 is SEHNR and CDR2 FQNEAQ (reference sequence). CDR3 length: 13 amino acids. V shed 1 base and J 11 bases; nucleotides not matched to a gene: 4. This CDR3 reads CASSLGQGEKLFF. As DNA, the CDR3 is TGTGCCAGCAGCTTAGGACAGGGCGAGAAACTGTTTTTT.

This clone was detected a few times. J is TRBJ1-2 and V is TRBV28; 8 bases are a match to TRBD1. V lost 4 bases to trimming and J lost 7 bases; unmatched junction nucleotides: 8. Germline V gene data show CDR1 as MDHEN and CDR2 as SYDVKM. The length of the CDR3 is 14 residues. The CDR3 protein is CASSSPGGPAGYTF. As DNA, the CDR3 is TGTGCCAGCAGTTCTCCAGGGGGCCCTGCTGGCTACACCTTC.

The chain links TRBV11-2 to TRBJ2-7; D ambiguous. The germline V and J ends were trimmed by 0 bases and 4 bases, with 10 bases remaining between them. Germline CDR1 and CDR2: SGHAT and FQNNGV. The CDR3 has 14 residues. The CDR3 is CASSLDLSIYEQYF. CDR3 bases: TGTGCCAGCAGCTTAGATCTCTCCATATACGAGCAGTACTTC.

This clone was seen only once. V gene TRBV30 combines with J gene TRBJ2-7; possibly TRBD1 for D (7 bases). Germline lookup yields CDR1 GTSNPN and CDR2 SVGIG (reference sequence). This CDR3 contains 14 residues. Trimming cost V 5 bases and J 1 base, with 15 bases left between them. CDR3 region: CAWGRDSQSYEQYF. Here the CDR3 DNA reads TGTGCCTGGGGGCGGGACAGCCAGTCCTACGAGCAGTACTTC.

This clone was seen once. This chain uses TRBV7-6 with TRBJ2-7, with 10 bases matching TRBD1. The length of the CDR3 is 14 residues. The junction had 10 bases not matched to a gene; V was cut back by 7 bases and J by 7 bases. Germline V lookup: CDR1 SGHVS, CDR2 FNYEAQ. CDR3 loop: CASKPTGGSGEQYF. DNA of the CDR3: TGTGCCAGCAAACCGACAGGGGGCTCTGGAGAGCAGTACTTC. Together with reference TRBV7-6 and TRBJ2-7, the CDR3 gives the full variable domain: GAGVSQSPRYKVTKRGQDVALRCDPISGHVSLYWYRQALGQGPEFLTYFNYEAQQDKSGLPNDRFSAERPEGSISTLTIQRTEQRDSAMYRCASKPTGGSGEQYFGPGTRLTVT.

This clone was detected once. The sample contains more than one DNA sequence encoding this CDR3. V usage is TRBV10-3 and J usage is TRBJ2-5, with D possibly being TRBD1 (6 bases). The CDR3 runs 12 residues. Germline lookup yields CDR1 ENHRY and CDR2 SYGVKD. Trimming took 5 bases from V and 3 from J, leaving 7 bases between them. The CDR3 loop reads CAISNREETQYF. The CDR3 DNA reads TGTGCCATCAGTAACAGGGAAGAGACCCAGTACTTC.

The rearrangement links TRBV6-1 to TRBJ2-5; D unresolved. Trimming stripped 2 bases from V and 3 bases from J, with 13 bases between. This CDR3 region has 15 residues. Germline V gene lookup returns CDR1 MNHNS and CDR2 SASEGT. The CDR3 is CASSEYGFNKETQYF. The DNA of the CDR3 is TGTGCCAGCAGTGAATACGGGTTCAACAAAGAGACCCAGTACTTC.

The rearrangement uses TRBV2 and TRBJ1-2, with D hard to call. The length of the CDR3 is 14 residues. Trimming removed 6 bases at V and 0 bases at J, with 11 bases between. Germline V lookup: CDR1 SNHLY, CDR2 FYNNEI. CDR3 sequence (DNA): TGTGCCAGCAGCGGAACTCACCCTAACTATGGCTACACCTTC. The encoded protein is CASSGTHPNYGYTF.

The chain combines TRBV5-1 with TRBJ2-1; 12 bases fit TRBD2. With V trimmed by 0 bases and J by 8 bases, 6 bases remained unmatched. Germline CDR1 SGHRS, CDR2 YFSETQ. This CDR3 is 16 amino acids long. In DNA, the CDR3 is TGCGCCAGCAGCTTGGTTCTAGCGGGAGGGGCCCATGAGCAGTTCTTC. Amino acids: CASSLVLAGGAHEQFF.

The V gene is TRBV30, the J gene TRBJ2-5, with unresolved D. V was trimmed by 2 bases and J by 3 bases, leaving 10 bases between them. Germline-derived CDR1 and CDR2 are GTSNPN and SVGIG (reference sequence). This CDR3 is 13 amino acids long. The DNA of the CDR3 is TGTGCCTGGAGTCTTGGCCCAAAAGAGACCCAGTACTTC. Translating it yields CAWSLGPKETQYF.

The chain uses TRBV18 and TRBJ1-5, with a tentative D call TRBD1 (5 bases). The CDR3 is made up of 15 amino acids. Trimming took off 0 bases at V and 1 base at J, with 7 bases between the two ends. CDR1 and CDR2 from the germline V gene are KGHSH and LQKENI. CDR3 sequence: CASSPPGVSNQPQHF. The CDR3 nucleotides are TGTGCCAGCTCACCACCGGGGGTAAGCAATCAGCCCCAGCATTTT.

This chain joins TRBV7-9 and TRBJ1-5; D not resolved. V was clipped by 1 base and J by 9 bases, with 4 bases between them. This CDR3 is built from 11 residues. Germline CDR1 and CDR2: SEHNR and FQNEAQ (reference sequence). For the CDR3, the DNA is TGTGCCAGCAGCTTAGAGGGGCCCCAGCATTTT. Its protein is CASSLEGPQHF.

The rearrangement joins TRBV6-1 to TRBJ1-6; D perhaps matches TRBD1 (5 bases). V was trimmed by 2 bases and J by 7 bases, leaving 18 bases between them. Germline V gene sequence: CDR1 MNHNS, CDR2 SASEGT. The CDR3 sequence is 17 residues long. Written as DNA, the CDR3 is TGTGCCAGCAGTGAATCGAGTTTCGGGACGGTAAATTCACCCCTCCACTTT. It translates to CASSESSFGTVNSPLHF.